The TCR beta chain described here comes from a study of blood T cell repertoires in COVID-19 (dated by TCRdb to 2020 to 2021). About the investigation overall: Samples from collaborators originated in the United States, Italy and Spain and spanned both the acute and convalescent phases of COVID-19. The sample metadata nearly always contained a de-identified subject ID, COVID-19 status, age in years and sex. The prospective study material was composed of cDNA or gDNA derived from T cells, B-cell-depleted T cells, or PBMCs. Samples came from the ongoing ImmuneRACE study (first 160 participants) plus 1,254 subjects from 6 global collaborators. The repertoires were released in a freely available public database intended as a resource for research on the immune response to SARS-CoV-2. The dataset comprised deeply sampled blood TCRbeta repertoires from subjects exposed to, actively infected with, or recovered from COVID-19. Where available, HLA class I and class II types were taken from metadata supplied by the sample provider and were not determined by assay-based typing.

The CDR3 has 14 amino acids, counting the end cysteine and phenylalanine. The DNA shown is the 42-base CDR3, in frame from base 1. Trimming removed 0 bases from V and 5 bases from J, leaving 11 bases between the germline ends. The germline V gene sets CDR1 to SGHTS and CDR2 to YDEGEE. Overall study outcomes, separate from this receptor: The amount of clinical and demographic metadata varied by source and participant and was provided uncurated.

Participants in the prospective study were enrolled through a virtual design, were aged roughly 18 to 95 years, and lived in fewer than 30 United States geographic areas. In the prospective study, cohorts were assigned on the basis of participant-reported clinical history obtained from a screening survey and a study questionnaire. ImmuneRACE Cohort 3 recovered participants were defined by two consecutive negative NP/OP PCR tests, healthcare professional clearance, or symptom resolution. In the prospective study, mobile phlebotomists collected whole blood, serum and a nasopharyngeal or oropharyngeal swab from each participant. Prospective study participants could optionally give additional blood draws and questionnaires over an approximately two-month period. Blood samples from the prospective study were shipped frozen or at room temperature prior to DNA extraction. This clone was picked up one time. There is no known antigen for this receptor. The record has no base qualities; no much larger clone is one base away.

TCRbeta CDR3 regions were amplified from genomic DNA by means of the immunoSEQ Assay, a bias-controlled multiplex PCR. For the original study's pipeline: The number of nucleated cells in each sample was estimated from the amplification of reference gene primers within the assay. To quantify the absolute abundance of each unique TCRbeta CDR3 rearrangement, sequence reads were collapsed and filtered. For each sample, productive Simpson clonality was calculated as the square root of Simpson's diversity index across productive rearrangements. TCRdb took over this immuneACCESS table, retaining in-frame rearrangements with V and J assigned. Such tables are incomplete; in checked studies, under half of the missing clones stem from an unresolved V gene, and the remainder is unexplained. The DNA gave D and trimming, while V, J and clone size come from that table. The sample has 250,000 or so clones on record, around 82% of them singletons. Roughly 3.6% of the sample rests with the top ten.

The clonotype comes from a man over 45 who had recovered from COVID-19. The material sequenced was PBMCs or T cells enriched from blood (not recorded which). The chain uses TRBV5-8 and TRBJ1-1; TRBD1 could be the D gene, as 5 bases match. The bases are TGTGCCAGCAGCTTGGGACAGTTGGGTACTGAAGCTTTCTTT. Its protein reads: CASSLGQLGTEAFF. With the rest looked up from the reference TRBV5-8 and TRBJ1-1 genes rather than sequenced, the full variable domain is EAGVTQSPTHLIKTRGQQATLRCSPISGHTSVYWYQQALGLGLQFLLWYDEGEERNRGNFPPRFSGRQFPNYSSELNVNALELEDSALYLCASSLGQLGTEAFFGQGTRLTVV.